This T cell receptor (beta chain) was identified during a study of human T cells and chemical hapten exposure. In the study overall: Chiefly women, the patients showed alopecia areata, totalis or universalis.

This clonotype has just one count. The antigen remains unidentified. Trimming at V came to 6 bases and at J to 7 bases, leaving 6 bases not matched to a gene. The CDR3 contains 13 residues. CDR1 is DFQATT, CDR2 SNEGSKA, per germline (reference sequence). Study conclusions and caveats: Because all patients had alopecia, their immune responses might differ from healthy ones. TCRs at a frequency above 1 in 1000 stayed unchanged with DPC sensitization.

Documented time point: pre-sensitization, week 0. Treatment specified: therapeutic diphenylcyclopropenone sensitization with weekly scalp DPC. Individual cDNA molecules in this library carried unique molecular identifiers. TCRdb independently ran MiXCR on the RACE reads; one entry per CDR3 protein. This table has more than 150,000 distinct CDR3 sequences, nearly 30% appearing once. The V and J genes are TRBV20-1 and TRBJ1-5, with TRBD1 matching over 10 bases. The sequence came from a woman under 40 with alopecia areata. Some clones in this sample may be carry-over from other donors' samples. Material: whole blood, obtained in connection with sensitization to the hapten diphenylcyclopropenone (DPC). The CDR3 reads CSASTGGGQPQHF. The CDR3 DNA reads TGCAGTGCGTCGACAGGGGGCGGACAGCCCCAGCATTTT.